This TCR beta chain is drawn from a study of T cells in Graves' hyperthyroidism and ophthalmopathy. Overall study findings and caveats: Blood also carried most thyroid clonotypes expanded above 0.001.

Ten or more counts support this clonotype. What it recognizes is unknown. Template material for amplifying TCR beta CDR3 regions consisted of RNA transcripts. TCR CDR3 underwent first-round RT-PCR with the HTBI primer set. MiXCR, run by TCRdb on the multiplex PCR reads, gives a single entry per CDR3 protein. Of about 95,000 distinct CDR3 sequences in the sample, roughly 37% were seen once. This CDR3 has 14 residues. CDR1 and CDR2 (germline): MNHEY, SVGAGI. V shed 5 bases, J shed 4 bases, and the junction held 6 bases outside the gene matches. J is TRBJ2-7 and V is TRBV6-5, with 9 bases identical to TRBD2. What was sequenced was peripheral blood or thyroid tissue (not recorded which). The origin of this receptor is a woman between 25 and 40 years old with Graves' hyperthyroidism. The CDR3 DNA follows: TGTGCCAGCAGTGAGAGGGGACTAGCTTACGAGCAGTACTTC. Residues: CASSERGLAYEQYF.